The 27 T cell receptor beta chains listed next were all sequenced from one sample in a study of T-cell reconstitution after alpha-beta-depleted transplantation in children. As it was prepared, the TCRbeta library received unique molecular identifiers. TCRdb passed the PCR reads through MiXCR, listing each CDR3 protein once. In the table there are 780,000 or so distinct CDR3 sequences, 15% to 20% of which are singletons. The material was PBMCs, mostly from graft donor cells, obtained 360 days after TCRalphabeta/CD19-depleted stem cell transplant. The receptors shown here come from a male patient younger than 18 who had a stem cell transplant for acute lymphoblastic leukemia, so the T cells may come from the graft donor.

This chain joins TRBV15 and TRBJ2-1, with no clear D. With 0 bases removed from V and 4 bases from J, the gap between germline ends came to 10 bases. Germline V CDR1 and CDR2: LNHNV, YYDKDF (reference sequence). The CDR3 runs to 15 residues. Here the CDR3 DNA reads TGTGCCACCAGCAGAGATGGACCCGATTACAATGAGCAGTTCTTC. Its translation: CATSRDGPDYNEQFF.

This clonotype showed up many times. The J gene is TRBJ2-7, the V gene TRBV12-3 or TRBV12-4; possibly TRBD2 for D (5 bases). This CDR3 contains 14 residues. The V end lost 6 bases, the J end lost 2 bases, and 14 bases lay between the germline ends. The CDR3 sequence is CASSNPTGTYEQYF. The CDR3, as DNA: TGTGCCAGCAGCAACCCCACGGGGACCTACGAGCAGTACTTC.

This clonotype appeared a few times. V gene TRBV5-1 combines with J gene TRBJ1-2; TRBD1 matches at 8 bases. This CDR3 spans 14 amino acids. The germline V gene has CDR1 SGHRS and CDR2 YFSETQ. Trimming took 2 bases from V and 4 from J; bases not matched to a gene: 4. CDR3 loop: CASSFETGVYGYTF. The CDR3 DNA is TGCGCCAGCAGCTTTGAGACAGGGGTCTATGGCTACACCTTC.

The V gene is TRBV20-1, the J gene TRBJ2-2; D remains ambiguous. The CDR3 sequence is 13 residues long. Trimming shortened V by 1 base and J by 7 bases, and 10 bases separated the two germline ends. The germline gives CDR1 DFQATT, CDR2 SNEGSKA (reference sequence). DNA for the CDR3: TGCAGTGCTAGAGCCCAGACCGGCGGGGAGCTGTTTTTT. Its protein is CSARAQTGGELFF.

This clonotype has at least ten counts. This CDR3 reads CASSYLRGRETQYF. CDR3 nucleotide sequence: TGTGCCAGCAGTTACTTGAGGGGTCGGGAGACCCAGTACTTC. The rearrangement links TRBV6-5 to TRBJ2-5; D may match TRBD1 or TRBD2 (5 bases each). There are 14 residues in the CDR3. Germline-derived CDR1 and CDR2 are MNHEY and SVGAGI. V dropped 1 base and J dropped 5 bases, with 11 bases sitting between them.

The chain joins TRBV7-9 to TRBJ1-4; D is possibly TRBD1 (5 bases). Trimming removed 6 bases from V and 0 bases from J, with 8 bases in between. Germline V gene lookup returns CDR1 SEHNR and CDR2 FQNEAQ (reference sequence). The CDR3 consists of 14 residues. CDR3 protein: CASRTDATNEKLFF. CDR3 bases: TGTGCCAGCAGGACAGATGCAACTAATGAAAAACTGTTTTTT. Supplemented by reference TRBV7-9 and TRBJ1-4, the full variable domain reads DTGVSQNPRHKITKRGQNVTFRCDPISEHNRLYWYRQTLGQGPEFLTYFQNEAQLEKSRLLSDRFSAERPKGSFSTLEIQRTEQGDSAMYLCASRTDATNEKLFFGSGTQLSVL.

J is TRBJ2-7 and V is TRBV29-1; D unclear. Trimming stripped 3 bases from V and 2 bases from J, with 11 bases between. CDR3 size: 13 residues. Looked up from germline, CDR1 is SQVTM and CDR2 is ANQGSEA. The CDR3 loop reads CSVDGQEPYEQYF. In DNA form, the CDR3 reads TGCAGCGTTGACGGGCAGGAGCCCTACGAGCAGTACTTC.

V gene TRBV11-2 combines with J gene TRBJ1-2; D may be TRBD1 (5 bases). CDR1 is SGHAT and CDR2 is FQNNGV in the germline V gene. The CDR3 is 13 residues long. V was clipped by 5 bases and J by 3 bases, with 10 bases between them. The CDR3 protein is CASSPGWDYGYTF. CDR3 in DNA: TGTGCCAGCAGCCCAGGGTGGGACTATGGCTACACCTTC.

CDR3 nucleotides: TGCGCCAGCAGCTCCGGGGGGACTAGCGAGCCTTTCACAGATACGCAGTATTTT. Protein: CASSSGGTSEPFTDTQYF. This sequence joins TRBV5-1 and TRBJ2-3; 10 nucleotides align to TRBD2. CDR1 is SGHRS and CDR2 is YFSETQ in the germline V gene. With V trimmed by 3 bases and J by 2 bases, 12 bases remained unmatched. CDR3 length: 18 amino acids.

The chain employs TRBV20-1 and TRBJ2-3, with TRBD2 matching 7 bases. Trimming removed 0 bases from V and 3 bases from J; junction bases left unmatched: 9. The CDR3 totals 16 residues. Germline V gene lookup returns CDR1 DFQATT and CDR2 SNEGSKA (reference sequence). The CDR3 here is CSARDPRLARTDTQYF. In nucleotides, the CDR3 is TGCAGTGCTAGAGACCCGAGACTAGCACGTACAGATACGCAGTATTTT.

This clonotype was counted between two and nine times. The V call is TRBV5-1, the J call TRBJ2-6; D is uncertain. Germline V lookup: CDR1 SGHRS, CDR2 YFSETQ. There are 14 residues in the CDR3. Between the trimmed V and J ends, which lost 4 bases and 8 bases, there was a span of 13 bases. Written as DNA, the CDR3 is TGCGCCAGCAGCAATGGAATGGCGACCAACGTCCTGACTTTC. Encoded protein: CASSNGMATNVLTF.

The chain has TRBV2 and TRBJ2-5; D gene unclear. This CDR3 comprises 13 residues. V lost 6 bases and J lost 0, with 8 bases in between. CDR1 is SNHLY, CDR2 FYNNEI, per germline. DNA of the CDR3: TGTGCCAGCAGGACCTCGTACCAAGAGACCCAGTACTTC. It is translated as CASRTSYQETQYF. Full variable domain (outside the CDR3, taken from reference TRBV2 and TRBJ2-5): EPEVTQTPSHQVTQMGQEVILRCVPISNHLYFYWYRQILGQKVEFLVSFYNNEISEKSEIFDDQFSVERPDGSNFTLKIRSTKLEDSAMYFCASRTSYQETQYFGPGTRLLVL.

This rearrangement joins TRBV27 to TRBJ2-7; 9 bases map to TRBD2. Germline CDR1 MNHEY, CDR2 SMNVEV (reference sequence). Trimming at V came to 6 bases and at J to 0 bases, leaving 15 bases not matched to a gene. The CDR3 is 18 residues long. CDR3 coding DNA: TGTGCCAGCAGAACGATATTAGCGGGAGACCCTTCCTCCTACGAGCAGTACTTC. It encodes CASRTILAGDPSSYEQYF.

The chain uses TRBV20-1 and TRBJ2-5, with D perhaps TRBD2 (6 bases). The CDR3 consists of 12 residues. Trimming stripped 3 bases from V and 5 bases from J, with 10 bases between. Germline CDR1 and CDR2: DFQATT and SNEGSKA (reference sequence). Here the CDR3 DNA reads TGCAGTGCTAGGAGGAGGGAGGAGACCCAGTACTTC. This translates into CSARRREETQYF.

The gene calls are TRBV7-8 and TRBJ2-5; 9 bases match TRBD1. The CDR3 consists of 16 residues. The J segment lost 4 bases and the V segment lost 1 base, leaving 7 bases of the junction unmatched. Germline V lookup: CDR1 SGHVS, CDR2 FQNEAQ. The CDR3 DNA follows: TGTGCCAGCAGCTTAGTGGAAGGGACAGGGTTAGAGACCCAGTACTTC. Its translation: CASSLVEGTGLETQYF.

The chain combines TRBV12-5 with TRBJ2-1; 10 bases agree with TRBD2. The V segment lost 6 bases and the J segment 4 bases; nucleotides outside the gene matches: 6. In germline, CDR1 is LGHNT, CDR2 FRNRAP. CDR3 length: 15 residues. The CDR3 DNA follows: TGTGCTAGTGGATCGACTAGCGGGTTTTACAATGAGCAGTTCTTC. It translates to CASGSTSGFYNEQFF.

In this sample, this clonotype turned up many times. The V gene is TRBV4-1, the J gene TRBJ2-7; D is unresolved. The germline CDR1 and CDR2 sequences are MGHRA and YSYEKL. This CDR3 has 14 residues. V dropped 0 bases and J dropped 3 bases, with 9 bases sitting between them. CDR3 sequence reads: CASSQDDSIYEQYF. CDR3 bases: TGCGCCAGCAGCCAAGATGACTCCATCTACGAGCAGTACTTC.

V gene TRBV5-1 combines with J gene TRBJ2-3; D gene uncertain. The CDR3 has 13 residues. CDR1 and CDR2 (germline): SGHRS, YFSETQ. Trimming pared 9 bases from V and 0 bases from J, leaving 11 bases between. The DNA for the CDR3 is TGCGCCACGCTTCGGAGAAGCACAGATACGCAGTATTTT. The encoded protein is CATLRRSTDTQYF.

This clonotype was detected a few times. J is TRBJ2-1 and V is TRBV29-1; TRBD2 agrees at 10 bases. The CDR3 runs to 14 residues. Germline CDR1 SQVTM, CDR2 ANQGSEA. Trimming removed 2 bases from V and 15 bases from J; junction bases left unmatched: 13. The DNA of the CDR3 is TGCAGCGTTGAACTAGCGGGAGACGAAGGTGCGGCGTTCTTC. Translating it yields CSVELAGDEGAAFF.

The CDR3 reads CAWSGGTGTYGYTF. The CDR3 DNA sequence: TGTGCCTGGAGTGGTGGGACAGGGACCTATGGCTACACCTTC. V usage is TRBV30 and J usage is TRBJ1-2; 9 bases align to TRBD1. The CDR3 totals 14 residues. The J segment lost 4 bases and the V segment lost 1 base, leaving 4 bases of the junction unmatched. Germline V gene lookup returns CDR1 GTSNPN and CDR2 SVGIG (reference sequence).

This clonotype was seen ten or more times. The chain has TRBV29-1 and TRBJ2-7; the D gene is possibly TRBD2 (5 bases). Germline CDR1 SQVTM, CDR2 ANQGSEA. This CDR3 has 14 residues. V shed 6 bases and J shed 5 bases, with 20 bases lying between them. CDR3 loop: CSVSIPGSGDEQYF. The CDR3 DNA sequence: TGCAGCGTGAGCATTCCGGGGAGCGGCGACGAGCAGTACTTC.

This clonotype was found a few times. The chain uses TRBV19 and TRBJ2-7; a possible D gene is TRBD1 (6 bases). Deletions cut 4 bases from V and 2 bases from J, with 12 bases between. Germline CDR1 is LNHDA and CDR2 is SQIVND (reference sequence). The CDR3 has 14 residues. The DNA for the CDR3 is TGTGCCAGTAGTAAGGAGACAGGAGCCTACGAGCAGTACTTC. Its protein product is CASSKETGAYEQYF.

Here the CDR3 DNA reads TGTGCCAGCAGCTTCACTAGCGGGAGTTTGTCCGAGCAGTACTTC. The encoded protein is CASSFTSGSLSEQYF. The chain joins TRBV14 to TRBJ2-7; 11 bases line up with TRBD2. There are 15 residues in the CDR3. Trimming removed 5 bases from V and 6 bases from J; junction bases left unmatched: 9. Germline V gene data show CDR1 as SGHDN and CDR2 as FVKESK.

The V call is TRBV10-1, the J call TRBJ2-1, with D possibly being TRBD2 (6 bases). From germline, CDR1 is WNHNN and CDR2 SYGVQD (reference sequence). This CDR3 is 17 amino acids long. The germline V and J ends were trimmed by 3 bases and 2 bases, with 17 bases remaining between them. The CDR3 DNA follows: TGCGCCAGCAGTGAACTTCAGGCGGGAACGGCCTACAATGAGCAGTTCTTC. Translating gives CASSELQAGTAYNEQFF.

Ten or more counts support this clonotype. The V gene is TRBV7-9, the J gene TRBJ1-6, with unresolved D. This CDR3 has 13 residues. V lost 5 bases and J 7 bases, leaving 9 bases between the germline ends. CDR1 and CDR2 (germline): SEHNR, FQNEAQ (reference sequence). The CDR3 nucleotides read TGTGCCAGCAGCCCTAGCGGGAATTCACCCCTCCACTTT. This gives the protein CASSPSGNSPLHF.

The chain has TRBV30 and TRBJ2-2; no clear D. The ends were cut back, 3 bases at V and 5 bases at J, with 7 bases in the middle. The CDR3 totals 12 residues. Germline V gene sequence: CDR1 GTSNPN, CDR2 SVGIG (reference sequence). CDR3 sequence reads: CAWRSGTGELFF. The CDR3 nucleotides are TGTGCCTGGAGGTCAGGAACCGGGGAGCTGTTTTTT.

The chain couples TRBV18 to TRBJ2-2; D is perhaps TRBD2 (6 bases). Germline V gene sequence: CDR1 KGHSH, CDR2 LQKENI. This CDR3 has 14 residues. V lost 6 bases and J lost 2, with 10 bases in between. The CDR3 here is CASSEGRNTGELFF. Here the CDR3 DNA reads TGTGCCAGCTCGGAGGGGCGAAACACCGGGGAGCTGTTTTTT.